The table lists the clone carrying this T cell receptor beta chain with a few counts. Its target is not known. The entry originates in a study of T cells in Graves' hyperthyroidism and ophthalmopathy. For the study at large: The initial diagnosis was the point when peripheral blood was collected, ahead of any treatment.

Study results and limitations: Ophthalmopathy onset followed model prediction by a median roughly 6 months.

The CDR3 has 14 residues. Germline CDR1 is SQVTM and CDR2 is ANQGSEA. J gave up 4 bases and V 7 bases, and 11 bases lay outside the gene matches. TCR beta CDR3 regions were amplified from RNA transcripts. HTBI primers were used for first-round RT-PCR of the TCR CDR3. TCRdb re-analysed the multiplex PCR reads in MiXCR, keeping a single row per CDR3 protein. The table records approximately 430,000 distinct CDR3 sequences, 15% to 18% of them present only once. Exclusion of a patient resulted from uncontrolled infection, other autoimmune disease, pregnancy or lactation. V and J are TRBV29-1 and TRBJ2-5, with TRBD1 matching over 8 bases. Sequencing input: blood. The receptor comes from a woman aged 18-29 years with Graves' hyperthyroidism. CDR3 in amino acids: CSALSQGARETQYF. In nucleotides, the CDR3 is TGCAGCGCCCTGTCTCAGGGGGCCCGAGAGACCCAGTACTTC.